This T cell receptor beta chain was captured by sequencing in a study of cytomegalovirus exposure and HLA in healthy donors. Researchers ran the PCR with 60 Vbeta and 13 Jbeta primers. Produced via immunoSEQ multiplex PCR; TCRdb's table is partial and in-frame only. The table records some 130,000 clones, about 70% of them present only once. V was pared by 3 bases and J by 5 bases, with 11 bases between. Germline-derived CDR1 and CDR2 are LNHDA and SQIVND (reference sequence). The CDR3 is 13 amino acids. This clone came up a few times. The antigen is not known. Study conclusions and caveats: Data from an earlier analysis indicated that most TCR beta V segments were productive either about 87% or about 30% of the time. Usually a TCR sequence was rare, but some public TCRs were found in many donors. A missense DCLRE1C variant was associated with V- and J-gene trimming of TCR beta chains in a later analysis, and an independent cohort replicated the association.

The chain links TRBV19 to TRBJ2-7, with D possibly being TRBD1 (5 bases). Specimen: PBMCs. This TCR was recovered from a woman aged 60-70 years in good health and CMV-seropositive. CDR3 in amino acids: CASSISDTHEQYF. CDR3 sequence (DNA): TGTGCCAGTAGTATCTCGGACACCCACGAGCAGTACTTC.